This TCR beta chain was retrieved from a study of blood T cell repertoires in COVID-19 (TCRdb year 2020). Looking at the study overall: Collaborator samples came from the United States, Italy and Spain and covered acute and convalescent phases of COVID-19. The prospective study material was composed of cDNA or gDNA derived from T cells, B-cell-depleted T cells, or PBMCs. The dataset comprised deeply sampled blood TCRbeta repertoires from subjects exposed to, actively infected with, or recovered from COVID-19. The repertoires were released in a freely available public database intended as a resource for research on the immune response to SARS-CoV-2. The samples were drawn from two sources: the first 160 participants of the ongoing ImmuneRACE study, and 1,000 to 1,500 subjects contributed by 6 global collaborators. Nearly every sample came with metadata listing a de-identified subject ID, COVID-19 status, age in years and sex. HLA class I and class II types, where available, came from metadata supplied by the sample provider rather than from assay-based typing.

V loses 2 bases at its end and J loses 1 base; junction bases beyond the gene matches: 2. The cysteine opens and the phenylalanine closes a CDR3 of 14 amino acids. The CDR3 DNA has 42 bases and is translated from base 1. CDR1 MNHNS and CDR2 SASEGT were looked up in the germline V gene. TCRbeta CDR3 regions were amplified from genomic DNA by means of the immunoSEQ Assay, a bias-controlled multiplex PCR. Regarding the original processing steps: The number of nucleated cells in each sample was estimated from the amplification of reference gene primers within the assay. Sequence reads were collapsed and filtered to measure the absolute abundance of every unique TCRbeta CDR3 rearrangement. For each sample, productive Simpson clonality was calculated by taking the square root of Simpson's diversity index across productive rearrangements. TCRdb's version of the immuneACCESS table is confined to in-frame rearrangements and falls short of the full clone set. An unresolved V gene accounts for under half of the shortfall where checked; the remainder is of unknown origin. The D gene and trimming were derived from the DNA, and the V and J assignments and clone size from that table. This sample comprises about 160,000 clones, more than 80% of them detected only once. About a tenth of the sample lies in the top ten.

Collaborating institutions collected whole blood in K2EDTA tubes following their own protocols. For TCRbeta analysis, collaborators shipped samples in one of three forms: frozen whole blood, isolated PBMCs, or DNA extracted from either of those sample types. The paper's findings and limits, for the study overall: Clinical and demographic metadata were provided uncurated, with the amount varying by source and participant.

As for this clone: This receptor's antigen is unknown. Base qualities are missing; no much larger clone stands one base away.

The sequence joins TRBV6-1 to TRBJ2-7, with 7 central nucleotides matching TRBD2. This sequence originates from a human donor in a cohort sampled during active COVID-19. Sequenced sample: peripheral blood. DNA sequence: TGTGCCAGCAGTGAAACGGGAGGATCCTACGAGCAGTACTTC. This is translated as CASSETGGSYEQYF.